The 9 T cell receptor beta chains presented below share a single source sample, sequenced in a study of shared clonotypes between healthy human individuals. Sequencing was performed with immunoSEQ multiplex PCR; in TCRdb, only in-frame clones are kept and a portion is missing. The sample consists of around 2.5 million clones, over 85% of them appearing once. The specimen was naive CD4+ T cells from PBMCs. Subset here: CD45RA+ positively selected. These receptors were obtained from a man between 18 and 35 years old in good health. Some clones in this sample may be carry-over from other donors' samples.

The chain joins TRBV2 to TRBJ2-7; TRBD2 matches at 7 bases. The CDR3 runs to 14 residues. Unmatched junction bases numbered 8, after V lost 7 bases and J lost 2 bases. CDR1 and CDR2 from the germline V gene are SNHLY and FYNNEI. For the CDR3, the DNA is TGTGCCAGCATGTTTGGGGGAGGGCCCTACGAGCAGTACTTC. The encoded protein is CASMFGGGPYEQYF.

This sequence joins TRBV7-2 and TRBJ2-5; 9 bases are a match to TRBD2. V dropped 5 bases and J dropped 5; count of bases not matched to a gene: 9. There are 15 residues in the CDR3. CDR1 SGHTA and CDR2 FQGNSA come from the germline V gene. CDR3 residues: CASSLRVAGVETQYF. The CDR3 DNA reads as TGTGCCAGCAGCCTGAGAGTAGCGGGAGTTGAGACCCAGTACTTC.

This chain connects TRBV11-3 to TRBJ2-3, with 7 bases matching TRBD2. V was clipped by 5 bases and J by 4 bases; unmatched bases: 12. Germline lookup yields CDR1 SGHNT and CDR2 YENEEA. This CDR3 contains 16 residues. CDR3 region: CASSQGAGALPDTQYF. CDR3 sequence (DNA): TGTGCCAGCAGCCAGGGCGCGGGAGCTTTACCAGATACGCAGTATTTT.

This chain connects TRBV28 to TRBJ2-2; D call uncertain. Per germline, CDR1 MDHEN and CDR2 SYDVKM. The CDR3 totals 12 residues. The V end lost 5 bases, the J end lost 7 bases, and 8 bases lay between the germline ends. CDR3 coding DNA: TGTGCCAGCAGTACCTCATACGGGGAGCTGTTTTTT. This translates into CASSTSYGELFF.

The chain uses TRBV5-6 and TRBJ1-2; D might be TRBD1 (6 bases). Trimming stripped 2 bases from V and 7 bases from J, with 18 bases between. CDR1 is SGHDT, CDR2 YYEEEE, per germline. The CDR3 has 15 amino acids. CDR3 residues: CASSFRGPEAPGYTF. DNA of the CDR3: TGTGCCAGCAGCTTCCGGGGGCCCGAAGCCCCTGGCTACACCTTC.

This chain connects TRBV7-2 to TRBJ1-4; D is undetermined. Per germline, CDR1 SGHTA and CDR2 FQGNSA. This CDR3 is 14 amino acids long. Trimming removed 5 bases from V and 0 bases from J, with 7 bases in between. This chain's CDR3 is CASSPYSTNEKLFF. The DNA of the CDR3 is TGTGCCAGCAGCCCGTACTCAACTAATGAAAAACTGTTTTTT.

About this clone itself: The same CDR3 is also encoded by other DNA sequences in this sample. Here the CDR3 reads CASRGQGREKLFF. The CDR3 nucleotides are TGCGCCAGCCGGGGGCAGGGCCGTGAAAAACTGTTTTTT. This rearrangement joins TRBV4-1 to TRBJ1-4; tentatively, D is TRBD1 (6 bases). The CDR3 loop spans 13 amino acids. Per the germline V gene, CDR1 is MGHRA and CDR2 is YSYEKL. V lost 8 bases and J lost 7, with 14 bases in between.

This chain connects TRBV6-1 to TRBJ1-2; tentatively, D is TRBD1 (5 bases). The CDR3 spans 15 residues. Germline CDR1 and CDR2: MNHNS and SASEGT. The V gene lost 6 bases and the J gene lost 4 bases, with 18 bases spanning the gap. CDR3 region: CASRDFGQGVYGYTF. In nucleotides, the CDR3 is TGTGCCAGCAGGGACTTTGGGCAGGGCGTCTATGGCTACACCTTC.

This chain uses TRBV9 with TRBJ2-3; D gene unclear. This CDR3 is 10 amino acids long. Germline V CDR1 and CDR2: SGDLS, YYNGEE. V was shortened by 9 bases and J by 4 bases, with 6 bases between the two germline ends. This chain's CDR3 is CATISDTQYF. CDR3 coding DNA: TGTGCCACCATTTCAGATACGCAGTATTTT.